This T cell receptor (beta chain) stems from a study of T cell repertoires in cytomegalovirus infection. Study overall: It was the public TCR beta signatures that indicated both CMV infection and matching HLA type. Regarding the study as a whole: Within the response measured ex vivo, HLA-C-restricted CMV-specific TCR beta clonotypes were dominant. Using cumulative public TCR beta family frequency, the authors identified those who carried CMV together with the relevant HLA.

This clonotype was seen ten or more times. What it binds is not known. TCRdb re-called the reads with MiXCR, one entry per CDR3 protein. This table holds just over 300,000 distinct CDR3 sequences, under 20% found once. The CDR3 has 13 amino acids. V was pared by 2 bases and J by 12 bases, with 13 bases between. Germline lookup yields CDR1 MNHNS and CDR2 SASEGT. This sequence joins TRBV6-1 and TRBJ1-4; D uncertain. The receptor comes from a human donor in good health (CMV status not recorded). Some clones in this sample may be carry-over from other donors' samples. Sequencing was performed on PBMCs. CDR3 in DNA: TGTGCCAGCAGTGAAAGGGCCCTGCTAGAACTGTTTTTT. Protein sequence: CASSERALLELFF.